Following are 21 T cell receptor beta chains from one sample sequenced in a study of tumor-infiltrating lymphocytes in primary liver carcinoma. The roughly 18-34 mg bulk tissue piece was not sorted before simultaneous RNA and DNA extraction. Constant-region priming of around 500 ng total RNA yielded TCR beta cDNA. Employing slightly modified ARM-PCR, three nested multiplex PCR rounds were run, and these gave rise to the TCR beta libraries. It was with TRBV1-TRBV30 forward primers and a C-beta reverse primer that the first two PCR rounds were run, at roughly 10 cycles each. Using its own MiXCR run on the multiplex PCR reads, TCRdb lists one record per CDR3 protein. Here the sample spans tens of thousands of distinct CDR3 sequences, 72% being singletons. Sample: liver tumor tissue from sampling region 1. Specified subset: tumor region T1, superior pole. Source of these receptors: a man in his forties with primary liver carcinoma and hepatitis B virus infection.

To note about this clonotype: At one end, the junction sequence differs from germline, possibly due to a read error. The chain joins TRBV6-1 to TRBJ1-5; no definite D call. CDR1 and CDR2 (germline): MNHNS, SASEGT. There are 17 residues in the CDR3. The CDR3 region has the DNA TGTGCCAGCAGTGAAACGGCGGGGATGGACGGCAATCAGCCCAAGCATTTT. Translated, it gives CASSETAGMDGNQPKHF.

There are a few counts of this clonotype. The chain has TRBV10-1 and TRBJ1-1, with D tentatively TRBD1 (5 bases). Trimming removed 6 bases at V and 8 bases at J, with 13 bases between. Per the germline V gene, CDR1 is WNHNN and CDR2 is SYGVQD (reference sequence). This CDR3 is 12 amino acids long. The CDR3 loop is CASRGGVTEAFF. The CDR3, as DNA: TGCGCCAGCAGAGGAGGGGTCACCGAAGCTTTCTTT.

Turning to this clonotype: Mismatch with germline at one junction end may stem from a read error. J is TRBJ1-1 and V is TRBV19, with a weak D call TRBD1 (5 bases). The CDR3 extends over 16 amino acids. Germline assignment: CDR1 LNHDA and CDR2 SQIVND (reference sequence). Here the CDR3 reads CVSSRKGIGARTEAFF. CDR3 nucleotides: TGTGTCAGTAGTCGAAAGGGGATCGGGGCGCGGACTGAAGCTTTCTTT.

This clonotype was detected ten times or more. This chain connects TRBV6-6 to TRBJ2-2; no firm D call. CDR1 is MNHNY, CDR2 SVGAGI, per germline (reference sequence). The V gene lost 7 bases and the J gene lost 6 bases, with 21 bases spanning the gap. The CDR3 consists of 16 residues. The chain's CDR3 is CASTAPSGIEAGELFF. The CDR3 DNA reads as TGTGCCAGCACCGCCCCCTCGGGCATTGAGGCCGGGGAGCTGTTTTTT.

A word on this clonotype: At one end the junction does not follow the germline gene, possibly because of a read error. The chain employs TRBV14 and TRBJ1-2, with D perhaps matching TRBD1 (5 bases). CDR3 size: 15 residues. Germline V CDR1 and CDR2: SGHDN, FVKESK. This CDR3 is CASIQGGVGTEGYTF. CDR3 DNA sequence: TGTGCCAGCATCCAAGGAGGAGTCGGGACGGAAGGCTACACCTTC.

With regard to this clonotype: The missing conserved phenylalanine or tryptophan at the end of this CDR3 makes a read error likely. The chain combines TRBV7-9 with TRBJ2-7; TRBD1 matches at 8 bases. Trimming cost V 9 bases and J 3 bases; bases outside gene matches: 16. The germline gives CDR1 SEHNR, CDR2 FQNEAQ (reference sequence). The CDR3 sequence is 16 residues long. The DNA of the CDR3 is TGTGCCAGTAGCCGTTCCGGACAGGGAGTAATCTACGAGCAGTACCTC. Its protein is CASSRSGQGVIYEQYL.

On this clonotype itself: This may be a read error, as it is one base from a much larger clone. The rearrangement joins TRBV10-2 to TRBJ2-3; 9 nucleotides agree with TRBD2. V trimming: 6 bases; J trimming: 1 base; junction bases outside the gene matches: 2. CDR1 is WSHSY, CDR2 SAAADI, per germline. This CDR3 has 14 amino acids. The CDR3 region has the DNA TGCGCCAGCAGGGCGGGAGGGGGCACAGATACGCAGTATTTT. Its translation is CASRAGGGTDTQYF.

About this clonotype itself: This may be a read error: a much more frequent sequence differs by one nucleotide. This chain uses TRBV4-1 with TRBJ2-5; TRBD1 matches at 9 bases. CDR1 and CDR2 (germline): MGHRA, YSYEKL. The CDR3 extends over 15 amino acids. The CDR3 bases are TGCGCCAGCAGCCATACACAGGGGGCTGTGGAGACCCAGCACTTC. Translation: CASSHTQGAVETQHF.

On this clonotype itself: Here the CDR3 omits its conserved ending phenylalanine or tryptophan, so a read error is the likely source. The rearrangement uses TRBV10-3 and TRBJ2-3, with 10 positions matching TRBD2. The CDR3 is 14 amino acids. Germline CDR1 is ENHRY and CDR2 is SYGVKD. Here the CDR3 DNA reads TGCGTCATCAGCCTAGCGGGAGTTGAGGATACGCAGTATATT. Translation: CVISLAGVEDTQYI.

For this clonotype: Since the CDR3 does not end with the conserved phenylalanine or tryptophan, this likely comes from a read error. The rearrangement links TRBV6-5 to TRBJ2-1; 11 bases fit TRBD2. The germline CDR1 and CDR2 sequences are MNHEY and SVGAGI. CDR3 length equals 16 residues. CDR3 DNA: TGTGCCAGCAGCGGATTAGCGGGAGGGCCGGGGAATGAACAGTTCCTC. Encoded protein: CASSGLAGGPGNEQFL.

This clonotype was seen more than once but under ten times. A read error may explain this, as a much larger clone is one base away. The final CDR3 position lacks the conserved phenylalanine or tryptophan, pointing to a likely read error. This sequence joins TRBV5-1 and TRBJ2-5; tentative D call: TRBD2 (5 bases). The germline gives CDR1 SGHRS, CDR2 YFSETQ. V lost 4 bases and J lost 5, with 12 bases in between. The CDR3 has 13 residues. The CDR3, as DNA: TGCGCCAGCAGCGCCGGGGAGCTGGAGACCCAGTACTTA. Its protein product is CASSAGELETQYL.

The rearrangement joins TRBV28 to TRBJ2-7, with D maybe TRBD2 (6 bases). CDR1 and CDR2 (germline): MDHEN, SYDVKM. The CDR3 extends over 15 amino acids. The V end lost 2 bases, the J end lost 5 bases, and 16 bases lay between the germline ends. CDR3 DNA: TGTGCCAGCAGTTTAGGGCGGGACGGTAGTCACGAGCAGTACTTC. This gives the protein CASSLGRDGSHEQYF.

For this clonotype: An end of the junction differs from the germline gene, which may be a read error. The CDR3, as DNA: TGTGCCAGCAGTTTTCAACCCGTGAGCTACGAGCAATACTTC. Protein product: CASSFQPVSYEQYF. The rearrangement links TRBV28 to TRBJ2-7; D is unresolved. Germline loops: CDR1 MDHEN, CDR2 SYDVKM. The CDR3 spans 14 residues.

The rearrangement links TRBV29-1 to TRBJ2-7; a possible D gene is TRBD2 (6 bases). Germline V CDR1 and CDR2: SQVTM, ANQGSEA. This CDR3 comprises 14 residues. V was pared by 5 bases and J by 4 bases, with 18 bases between. The CDR3 sequence: CSVKVANGSYEQYF. CDR3 DNA: TGCAGCGTTAAGGTGGCTAACGGGAGTTACGAGCAGTACTTC.

This clonotype was counted between two and nine times. This chain links TRBV10-2 with TRBJ2-3; D not resolved. The ends were cut back, 9 bases at V and 1 base at J, with 14 bases in the middle. The CDR3 has 14 residues. The V gene's germline CDR1 is WSHSY and CDR2 SAAADI. The CDR3 coding sequence is TGCGCCAGTTCAACCTTATCGGGCACAGATACGCAGTATTTT. Protein product: CASSTLSGTDTQYF.

V gene TRBV20-1 combines with J gene TRBJ2-7; D gene ambiguous. The CDR3 loop spans 9 amino acids. CDR1 and CDR2 (germline): DFQATT, SNEGSKA (reference sequence). CDR3 bases: TGCAGCCCGATCTACGAGCAGTACTTC. Translated, it gives CSPIYEQYF.

This clonotype has just one count. The V call is TRBV4-1, the J call TRBJ1-4, with 7 bases that match TRBD1. The V gene end was trimmed by 6 bases and the J gene end by 8 bases; junction bases not matched to a gene: 15. Germline CDR1 MGHRA, CDR2 YSYEKL. The CDR3 covers 16 residues. The CDR3 reads CASSPPSKGAREKLFF. The CDR3 DNA follows: TGCGCCAGCAGTCCACCCTCGAAGGGGGCACGCGAAAAACTGTTTTTT.

V is TRBV12-3 or TRBV12-4 and J is TRBJ2-1; the D is unclear. V was clipped by 9 bases and J by 6 bases, with 18 bases between them. The CDR3 loop spans 14 amino acids. CDR3 DNA sequence: TGTGCCAGTATTATAGGTCAGAAGGGCAATGAGCAGTTCTTC. Translated: CASIIGQKGNEQFF.

The V and J genes are TRBV4-1 and TRBJ2-1, with 7 bases lining up with TRBD2. V shed 2 bases, J shed 10 bases, and the junction held 11 bases outside the gene matches. In germline, CDR1 is MGHRA, CDR2 YSYEKL. The CDR3 contains 15 residues. CDR3 region: CASSQFSSGSGEQFF. DNA for the CDR3: TGCGCCAGCAGCCAATTCTCTAGCGGCTCAGGGGAGCAGTTCTTC.

As regards this clonotype: Sequence at one end of the junction differs from germline and may be a read error. The CDR3 sequence: CASRTGNMDMQYF. The CDR3 region has the DNA TGTGCCAGCAGGACAGGGAACATGGATATGCAGTATTTT. The chain carries TRBV11-2 and TRBJ2-3; 7 bases line up with TRBD1. In germline, CDR1 is SGHAT, CDR2 FQNNGV. This CDR3 has 13 amino acids.

The genes are TRBV12-3 or TRBV12-4 and TRBJ1-5; no clear D. The CDR3 is made up of 15 amino acids. V shed 6 bases and J shed 3 bases, with 15 bases lying between them. CDR3 sequence: CASRPIGMDNQPQHF. CDR3 DNA: TGTGCCAGCAGACCCATAGGGATGGACAATCAGCCCCAGCATTTT.